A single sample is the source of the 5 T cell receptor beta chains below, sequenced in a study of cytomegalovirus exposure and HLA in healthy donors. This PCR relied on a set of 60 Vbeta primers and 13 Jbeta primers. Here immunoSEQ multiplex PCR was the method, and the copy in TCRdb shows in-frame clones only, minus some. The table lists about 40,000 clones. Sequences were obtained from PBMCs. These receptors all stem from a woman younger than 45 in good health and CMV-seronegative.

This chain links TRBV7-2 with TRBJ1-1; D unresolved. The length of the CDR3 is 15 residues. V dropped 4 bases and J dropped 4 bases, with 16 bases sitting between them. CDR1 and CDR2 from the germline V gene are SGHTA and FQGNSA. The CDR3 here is CASSSPHAGSTEAFF. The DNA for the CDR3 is TGTGCCAGCAGCTCGCCTCATGCAGGAAGCACTGAAGCTTTCTTT.

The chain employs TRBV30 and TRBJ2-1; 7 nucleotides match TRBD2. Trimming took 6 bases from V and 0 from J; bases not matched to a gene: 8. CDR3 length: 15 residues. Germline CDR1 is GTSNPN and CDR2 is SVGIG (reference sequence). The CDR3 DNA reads TGTGCCTGCCCTGGGGGGGATTACTCCTACAATGAGCAGTTCTTC. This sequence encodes CACPGGDYSYNEQFF.

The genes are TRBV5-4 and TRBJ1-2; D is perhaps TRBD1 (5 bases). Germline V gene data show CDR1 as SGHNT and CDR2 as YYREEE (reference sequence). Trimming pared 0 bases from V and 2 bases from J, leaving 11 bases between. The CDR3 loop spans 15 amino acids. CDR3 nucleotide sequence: TGTGCCAGCAGCTTGGGACAGCGTCGAAACTATGGCTACACCTTC. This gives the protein CASSLGQRRNYGYTF.

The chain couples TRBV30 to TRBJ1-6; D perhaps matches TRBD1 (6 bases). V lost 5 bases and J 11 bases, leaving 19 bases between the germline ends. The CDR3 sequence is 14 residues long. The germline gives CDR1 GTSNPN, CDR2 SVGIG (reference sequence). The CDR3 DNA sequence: TGTGCCTGGGGACCTAGGGGGGGGTCCCCACCCCTCCACTTT. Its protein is CAWGPRGGSPPLHF.

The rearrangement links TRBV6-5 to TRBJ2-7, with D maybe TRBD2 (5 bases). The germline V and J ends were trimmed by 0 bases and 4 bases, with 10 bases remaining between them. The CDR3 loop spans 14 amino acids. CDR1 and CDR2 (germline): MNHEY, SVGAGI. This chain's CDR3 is CASSYSSGSYEQYF. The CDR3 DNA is TGTGCCAGCAGTTACTCCAGCGGATCTTACGAGCAGTACTTC.